This section outlines one TCR beta chain sequence together with its context. Its matching antigen is unknown. The data stem from a study of T cell responses to AZD1222 COVID-19 vaccine. The protocol was immunoSEQ multiplex PCR, while the TCRdb copy is restricted to in-frame clones and leaves out a portion. The data contain about 120,000 clones, 88% of them singletons. Germline V gene sequence: CDR1 GTSNPN, CDR2 SVGIG (reference sequence). V lost 0 bases, J lost 5 bases, and 16 bases lay in between. The CDR3 contains 15 residues. Whole-study results and caveats: Regions 160-218 and 743-854 dominated among vaccine-associated CD4 TCRs spanning spike.

The clonotype was recovered from an adult who received the AZD1222 COVID-19 vaccine. Here the sequenced sample was peripheral blood, taken 28 days after the second AZD1222 dose. The chain links TRBV30 to TRBJ1-2, with D perhaps matching TRBD1 (5 bases). CDR3 loop: CAWSVLRMAGYGYTF. CDR3 bases: TGTGCCTGGAGTGTACTAAGGATGGCAGGGTATGGCTACACCTTC.